This TCR beta chain is from a study of cytomegalovirus exposure and HLA in healthy donors (TCRdb year 2017). With respect to the entire study: According to a later analysis, one platform produced both the 100 to 150 validation repertoires and the 730 or so repertoires of the first cohort. The aim of the study was to test whether cataloging public T cell receptors could identify signatures of past pathogen exposure. Besides the first cohort of 666 subjects, a separate validation cohort made up of 120 or so different subjects was used. To predict cytomegalovirus infection status, the study brought together high-throughput TCR immunosequencing, statistical association of individual TCRs with disease status, and machine learning.

Donors formed part of the validation cohort, which comprised about 120 subjects and was distinct from the first cohort of fewer than 750 subjects. Overall study results and their limits: In a later analysis, TCRs clustered in the first cohort were found to also tend to co-occur in the roughly 120 validation repertoires, with 90% to 95% of cluster scores above 0. Across donors, most TCR sequences were observed very rarely, whereas some public TCRs were present in many individuals. According to the authors, the approach could potentially be generalized to other disease states and immunological phenotypes. In vitro tests confirmed that a few of the cytomegalovirus-associated TCR beta chains recognize cytomegalovirus antigens. The validation cohort had no HLA typing available for a later analysis, so co-occurrence within that cohort was assessed over all 120 or so repertoires. The classifier was reported to diagnose cytomegalovirus status with high specificity and sensitivity in both the original cohort and the validation cohort. In the study, approximately 160 TCR beta chains were listed as associated with cytomegalovirus.

Note on this clone: Its antigen is currently not known. Base qualities are not provided; no much larger clone lies one nucleotide away.

Library generation was performed with the immunoSEQ multiplex PCR assay. Regarding the original processing steps: To diagnose cytomegalovirus status from the catalog of TCR beta chain sequences, a statistical classification framework was built. TCRdb re-hosts the immuneACCESS table, in-frame sequences only. Its copies lack some clones; in the studies checked, an unresolved V gene accounts for under half of them, and the cause for the rest is not known. D and trimming come from the DNA, and the V and J calls and clone size come from that table. Across this sample there are a few hundred thousand clones, with more than 80% seen only once. Together, the top ten hold roughly 0.8% of the sample. The trim is 5 bases for V and 0 bases for J, with a gap of 11 bases between the germline ends. As encoded in the germline V gene (reference sequence), CDR1 is LNHDA while CDR2 is SQIVND. Including the terminal cysteine and phenylalanine, the CDR3 comprises 14 residues. Here the CDR3 DNA is all that survives: 42 bases in frame from base 1.

Sample: PBMCs. The receptor was derived from a woman under 30 in good health and CMV-seronegative. The chain is assembled from TRBV19 and TRBJ2-7, and perhaps TRBD1 as D gene, on 5 matching bases. The nucleotide sequence reads TGTGCCAGTAGTGGATTAGGGGACTCCTACGAGCAGTACTTC. Translated, it reads CASSGLGDSYEQYF.